Listed below are T cell receptor beta chains from one sample, sequenced in a study of blood T cell repertoires in COVID-19. Profiled with immunoSEQ multiplex PCR; TCRdb holds only in-frame clones, not every one. The sample comprises 60,000 to 85,000 clones, 85% to 90% of which are singletons, and around 2% rests with the top ten. The sample comprised peripheral blood. These receptors all come from a woman of 80 years or more with active or convalescent COVID-19. Each CDR3 is given with its conserved first and last residue. A D gene is named only where the DNA matches it firmly. Expanded clones get a size class; other rows say once, few or many, or leave the size out.

v_call: TRBV5-4; j_call: TRBJ1-1; d_call: NA; clone_size: NA; cdr3_nt: TGTGCCAGCAGCCCGATCCGGGGAAACACTGAAGCTTTCTTT; cdr3_aa: CASSPIRGNTEAFF
v_call: TRBV5-1; j_call: TRBJ2-7; d_call: NA; clone_size: once; cdr3_nt: TGCGCCAGCAGCTCGACGTCACCGGGACTTTCCTACGAGCAGTACTTC; cdr3_aa: CASSSTSPGLSYEQYF
v_call: TRBV3-1/TRBV3-2; j_call: TRBJ1-1; d_call: NA; clone_size: once; cdr3_nt: TGTGCCAGCAGCCAAGAGGACAGCCAGAACACTGAAGCTTTCTTT; cdr3_aa: CASSQEDSQNTEAFF
v_call: TRBV10-3; j_call: TRBJ2-3; d_call: TRBD1; clone_size: NA; cdr3_nt: TGTGCCATCAGCCCCCGTGGACAGGGGGCTGAAGATACGCAGTATTTT; cdr3_aa: CAISPRGQGAEDTQYF
v_call: TRBV7-9; j_call: TRBJ1-2; d_call: NA; clone_size: NA; cdr3_nt: TGTGCCAGCAGCTTAGGGGCAGGGGAGTATGGCTACACCTTC; cdr3_aa: CASSLGAGEYGYTF
v_call: TRBV30; j_call: TRBJ2-1; d_call: TRBD2; clone_size: NA; cdr3_nt: TGTGCCTGGAGTGTTGGGACTAGCGTATACAATGAGCAGTTCTTC; cdr3_aa: CAWSVGTSVYNEQFF
v_call: TRBV18; j_call: TRBJ2-1; d_call: TRBD2; clone_size: NA; cdr3_nt: TGTGCCAGCCTTGGAGCGGGGCGCAATGAGCAGTTCTTC; cdr3_aa: CASLGAGRNEQFF
v_call: TRBV19; j_call: TRBJ1-6; d_call: TRBD1; clone_size: NA; cdr3_nt: TGTGCCAGTAGGGATACAGGGGTCAATTCACCCCTCCACTTT; cdr3_aa: CASRDTGVNSPLHF
v_call: TRBV5-6; j_call: TRBJ1-1; d_call: NA; clone_size: NA; cdr3_nt: TGTGCCAGCAGCATCGGACAGATGGGCACTGAAGCTTTCTTT; cdr3_aa: CASSIGQMGTEAFF
v_call: TRBV2; j_call: TRBJ2-1; d_call: TRBD2; clone_size: NA; cdr3_nt: TGTGCCAGCAGGAGTCCGGGACTAGCGACCGATGAGCAGTTCTTC; cdr3_aa: CASRSPGLATDEQFF